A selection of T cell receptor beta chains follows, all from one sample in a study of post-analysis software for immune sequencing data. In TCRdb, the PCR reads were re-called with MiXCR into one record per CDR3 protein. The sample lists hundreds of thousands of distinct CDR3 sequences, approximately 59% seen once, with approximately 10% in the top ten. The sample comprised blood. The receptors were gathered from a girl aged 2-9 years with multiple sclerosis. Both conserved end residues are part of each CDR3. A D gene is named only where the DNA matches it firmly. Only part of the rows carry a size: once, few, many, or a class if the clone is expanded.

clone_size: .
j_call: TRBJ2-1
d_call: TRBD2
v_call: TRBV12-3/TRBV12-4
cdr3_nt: TGTGCCAGCAGTTTCTGGTGGGAGGGACCCTACAATGAGCAGTTCTTC
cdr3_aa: CASSFWWEGPYNEQFF

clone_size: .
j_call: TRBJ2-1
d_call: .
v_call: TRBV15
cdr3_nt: TGTGCCACCAGCAGAGATGTCGGCCCCTACAATGAGCAGTTCTTC
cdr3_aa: CATSRDVGPYNEQFF

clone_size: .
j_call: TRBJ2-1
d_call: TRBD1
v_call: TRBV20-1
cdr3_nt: TGCAGTGCTAGACGCCCGCTCGGGGGACAGGGTTGGAGTGAGCAGTTCTTC
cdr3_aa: CSARRPLGGQGWSEQFF

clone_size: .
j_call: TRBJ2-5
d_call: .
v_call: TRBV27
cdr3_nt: TGTGCCAGCAGTTTATCGAAGCCTACTCGGATGGAAGAGACCCAGTACTTC
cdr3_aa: CASSLSKPTRMEETQYF

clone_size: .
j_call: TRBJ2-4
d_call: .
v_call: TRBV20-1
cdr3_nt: TGCAGTGCTAGAGGAGTCCCGTACAGGGTGGACATTCAGTACTTC
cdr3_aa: CSARGVPYRVDIQYF

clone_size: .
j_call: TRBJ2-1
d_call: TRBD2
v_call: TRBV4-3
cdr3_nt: TGCGCCAGCAGCCAAAGGACTAGCGGGGGTGAGCAGTTCTTC
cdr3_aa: CASSQRTSGGEQFF

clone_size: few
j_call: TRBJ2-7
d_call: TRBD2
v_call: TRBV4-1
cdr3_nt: TGCGCCAGCAGCCAAGCACTAGCGAGCACCTACGAGCAGTACTTC
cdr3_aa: CASSQALASTYEQYF

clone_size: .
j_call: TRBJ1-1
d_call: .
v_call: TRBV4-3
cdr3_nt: TGCGCCAGCAGCCAAGCTCCGGGGGCGCGGAACACTGAAGCTTTCTTT
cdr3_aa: CASSQAPGARNTEAFF

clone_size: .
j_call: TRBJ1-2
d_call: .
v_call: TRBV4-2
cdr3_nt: TGTGCCAGCAGCCAAGGATCAGAGGGCGGTACCTATGGCTACACCTTC
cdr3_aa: CASSQGSEGGTYGYTF

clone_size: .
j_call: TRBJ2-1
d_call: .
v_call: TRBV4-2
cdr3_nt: TGTGCCAGCCGGGGCTCCTACAATGAGCAGTTCTTC
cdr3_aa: CASRGSYNEQFF

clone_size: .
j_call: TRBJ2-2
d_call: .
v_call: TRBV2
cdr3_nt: TGTGCCAGCAGTGAAGCGCATAGGGGGGATAACACCGGGGAGCTGTTTTTT
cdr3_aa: CASSEAHRGDNTGELFF

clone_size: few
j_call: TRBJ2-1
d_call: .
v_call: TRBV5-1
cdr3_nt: TGCGCCAGCAGCTTGGGGGACAATTACAGTGAGCAGTTCTTC
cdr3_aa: CASSLGDNYSEQFF

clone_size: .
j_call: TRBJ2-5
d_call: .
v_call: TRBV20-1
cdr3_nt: TGCAGTGCTACCAGGGGGGAGCAGTACTTC
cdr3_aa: CSATRGEQYF

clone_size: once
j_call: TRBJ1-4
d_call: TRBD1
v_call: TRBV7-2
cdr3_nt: TGTGCCAGCAGCTTGGGACCGGGACAGGGGGCGGAAAAACTGTTTTTT
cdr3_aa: CASSLGPGQGAEKLFF

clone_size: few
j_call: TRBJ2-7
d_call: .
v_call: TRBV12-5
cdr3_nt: TGTGCTAGTGGTTTGAACTACGAGCAGTACTTC
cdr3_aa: CASGLNYEQYF

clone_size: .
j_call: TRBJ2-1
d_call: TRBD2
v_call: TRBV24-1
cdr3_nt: TGTGCCACGACCGGGACTAGCGGGGGGGCAGGGTCCTACAATGAGCAGTTCTTC
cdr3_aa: CATTGTSGGAGSYNEQFF

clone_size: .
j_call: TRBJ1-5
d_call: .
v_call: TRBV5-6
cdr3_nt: TGTGCCAGCAGCTTCGGACATCACAATCAGCCCCAGCATTTT
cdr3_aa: CASSFGHHNQPQHF

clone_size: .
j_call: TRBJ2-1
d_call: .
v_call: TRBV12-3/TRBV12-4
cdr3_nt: TGTGCCAGCAGTTTTTTGACGGCGTACAATGAGCAGTTCTTC
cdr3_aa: CASSFLTAYNEQFF

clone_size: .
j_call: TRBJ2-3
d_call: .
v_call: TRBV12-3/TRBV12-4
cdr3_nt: TGTGCCAGCAGTGACTCCGGGTTGACAGATGCGCAGTATTTT
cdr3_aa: CASSDSGLTDAQYF

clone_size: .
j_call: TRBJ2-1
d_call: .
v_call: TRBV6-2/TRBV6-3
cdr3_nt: TGTGCCAGCAGTTACGAGGGGAGAAGAGGCAATGAGCAGTTCTTC
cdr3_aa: CASSYEGRRGNEQFF

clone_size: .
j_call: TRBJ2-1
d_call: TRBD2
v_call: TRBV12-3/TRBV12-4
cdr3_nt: TGTGCCAGCAACACCGCTAGCGGGGGTTACAATGAGCAGTTCTTC
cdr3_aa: CASNTASGGYNEQFF

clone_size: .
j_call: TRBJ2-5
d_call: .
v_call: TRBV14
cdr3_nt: TGTGCCAGCAGCCGCCGGGACGGACGCTACCAAGAGACCCAGTACTTC
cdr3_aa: CASSRRDGRYQETQYF

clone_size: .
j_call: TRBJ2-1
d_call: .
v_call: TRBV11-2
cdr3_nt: TGTGCCAGCAGCTTAGAAGGCGGAGGGTGGCGGGAAAATGAGCAGTTCTTC
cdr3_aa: CASSLEGGGWRENEQFF

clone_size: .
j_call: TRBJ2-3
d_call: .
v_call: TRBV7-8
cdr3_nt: TGTGCCAGCAGCTCAGATTTCCAGGGTGCCCTCCAAGATACGCAGTATTTT
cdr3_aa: CASSSDFQGALQDTQYF

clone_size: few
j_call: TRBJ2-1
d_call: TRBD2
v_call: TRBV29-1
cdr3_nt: TGCAGCGTTGAAGGGGAGAGGACTAGCGGGAATACCTCCTACAATGAGCAGTTCTTC
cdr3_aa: CSVEGERTSGNTSYNEQFF

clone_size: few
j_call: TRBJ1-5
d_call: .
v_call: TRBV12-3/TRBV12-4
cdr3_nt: TGTGCCAGCAGCCTGACAGGAAGCTATCAGCCCCAGCATTTT
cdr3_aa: CASSLTGSYQPQHF

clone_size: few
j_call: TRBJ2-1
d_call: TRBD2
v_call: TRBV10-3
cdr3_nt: TGTGCCATCAGTGAGTCTTACGGCGGGGGGGCACCGAGCTCCTACAATGAGCAGTTCTTC
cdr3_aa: CAISESYGGGAPSSYNEQFF

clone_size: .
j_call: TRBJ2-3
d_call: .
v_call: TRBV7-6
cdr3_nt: TGTACCAGCAGCTACACAGGCACAGATACGCAGTATTTT
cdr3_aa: CTSSYTGTDTQYF

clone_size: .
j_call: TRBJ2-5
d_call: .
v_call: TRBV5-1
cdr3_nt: TGCGCCAGCAGCTTGGAGGGGACCCCGGGAGAGACCCAGTACTTC
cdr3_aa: CASSLEGTPGETQYF

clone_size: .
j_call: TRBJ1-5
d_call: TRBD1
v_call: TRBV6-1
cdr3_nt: TGTGCCAGCAATAACCAGGGGACAGTCAGCAATCAGCCCCAGCATTTT
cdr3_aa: CASNNQGTVSNQPQHF

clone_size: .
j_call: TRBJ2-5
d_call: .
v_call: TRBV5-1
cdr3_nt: TGCGCCAGCAAACCACTCGCTCTCCAAGAGACCCAGTACTTC
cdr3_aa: CASKPLALQETQYF

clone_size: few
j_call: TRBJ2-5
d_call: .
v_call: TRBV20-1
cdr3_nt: TGCAGTGCTAGAGATGCTTGGGGGCAAGAGACCCAGTACTTC
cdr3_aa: CSARDAWGQETQYF

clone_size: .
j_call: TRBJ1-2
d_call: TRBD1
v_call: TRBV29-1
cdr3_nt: TGCAGCGCCGAACCCGCCGGACAGGGGATCTATGGCTACACCTTC
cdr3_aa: CSAEPAGQGIYGYTF

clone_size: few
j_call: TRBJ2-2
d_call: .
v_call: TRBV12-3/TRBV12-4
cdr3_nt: TGTGCCAGCAGTTTATGGGGTATCGGGGAGCTGTTTTTT
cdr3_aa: CASSLWGIGELFF

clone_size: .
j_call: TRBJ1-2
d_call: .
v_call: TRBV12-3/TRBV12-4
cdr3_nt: TGTGCCAGCAGTTTAACGGGGCCGGGCGGCTACACCTTC
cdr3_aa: CASSLTGPGGYTF

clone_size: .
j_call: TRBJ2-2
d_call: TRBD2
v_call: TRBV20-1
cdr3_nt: TGCAGTGCTAGAACGCTAGCGGGGGAGACCACCGGGGAGCTGTTTTTT
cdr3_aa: CSARTLAGETTGELFF

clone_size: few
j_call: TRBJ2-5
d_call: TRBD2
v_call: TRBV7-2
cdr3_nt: TGTGCCAGCAGCTTAGCTGTAGTCGGGGGGGCCCGGGGTGAGACCCAGTACTTC
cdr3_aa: CASSLAVVGGARGETQYF

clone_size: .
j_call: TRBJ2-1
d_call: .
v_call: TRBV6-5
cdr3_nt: TGTGCCAGCAGTTACAAGGGACTCCGAACTAACTTTTTCTCCTACAATGAGCAGTTCTTC
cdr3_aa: CASSYKGLRTNFFSYNEQFF

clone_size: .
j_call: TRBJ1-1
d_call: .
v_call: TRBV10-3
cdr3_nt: TGTGCCATCCGGGACATGAACACTGAAGCTTTCTTT
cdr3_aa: CAIRDMNTEAFF

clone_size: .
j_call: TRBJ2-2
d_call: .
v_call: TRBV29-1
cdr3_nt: TGCAGCGCCCGGTCGGGACCTTACACCGGGGAGCTGTTTTTT
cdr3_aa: CSARSGPYTGELFF

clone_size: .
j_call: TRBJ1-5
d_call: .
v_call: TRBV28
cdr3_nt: TGTGCCAGCAGTTGGGAAGATAGCAATCAGCCCCAGCATTTT
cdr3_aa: CASSWEDSNQPQHF

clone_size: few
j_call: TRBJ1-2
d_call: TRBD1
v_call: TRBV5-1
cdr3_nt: TGCGCCAGCAGCTTGCGGCCATCGACAGGGGCGGGGTATGGCTACACCTTC
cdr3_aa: CASSLRPSTGAGYGYTF

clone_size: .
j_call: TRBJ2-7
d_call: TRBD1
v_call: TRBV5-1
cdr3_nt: TGCGCCAGCAGCTTACCCACCGCCGGGACAGCATCTTACGAGCAGTACTTC
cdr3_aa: CASSLPTAGTASYEQYF

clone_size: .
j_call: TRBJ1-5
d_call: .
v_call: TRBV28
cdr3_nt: TGTGCCAGCAGTTTAGCCGACGATCAGCCCCAGCATTTT
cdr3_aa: CASSLADDQPQHF

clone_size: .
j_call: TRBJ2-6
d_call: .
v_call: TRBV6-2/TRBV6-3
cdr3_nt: TGTGCCAGCAGTTACGTACGACCGGGGGCCAACGTCCTGACTTTC
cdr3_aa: CASSYVRPGANVLTF

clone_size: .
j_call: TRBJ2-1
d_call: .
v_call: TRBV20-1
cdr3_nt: TGCAGTGCAACTCCACAGGGAAAGGGGATCTACAATGAGCAGTTCTTC
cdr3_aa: CSATPQGKGIYNEQFF

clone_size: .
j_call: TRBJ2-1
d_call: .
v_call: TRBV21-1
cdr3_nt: TGTGCCAGCAGCAAAGACTACGGGGGGTTAAACAATGAGCAGTTCTTC
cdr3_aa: CASSKDYGGLNNEQFF

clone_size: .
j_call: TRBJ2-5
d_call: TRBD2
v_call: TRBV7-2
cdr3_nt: TGTGCCAGCAGCTCTTCTAGCGGGGGAGGACAAGAGACCCAGTACTTC
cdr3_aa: CASSSSSGGGQETQYF

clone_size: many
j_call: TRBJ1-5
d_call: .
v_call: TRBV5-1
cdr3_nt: TGTGCCAGCAGTTTAGGAGGAATTAGCAATCAGCCCCAGCATTTT
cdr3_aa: CASSLGGISNQPQHF

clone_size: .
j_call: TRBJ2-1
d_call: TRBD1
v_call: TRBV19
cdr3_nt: TGTGCCAGTAGCCCTCTCCGGGACAGGGGACGCAATGAGCAGTTCTTC
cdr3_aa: CASSPLRDRGRNEQFF

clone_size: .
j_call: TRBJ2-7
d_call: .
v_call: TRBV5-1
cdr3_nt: TGCGCCAGCAGCAGAGATGGGACAACCGCCTCCGAGCAGTACTTC
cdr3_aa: CASSRDGTTASEQYF

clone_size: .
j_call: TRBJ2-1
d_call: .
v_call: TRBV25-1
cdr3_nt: TGTGCCAGCAGTGAAACGCGCGGTAATTACAATGAGCAGTTCTTC
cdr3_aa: CASSETRGNYNEQFF

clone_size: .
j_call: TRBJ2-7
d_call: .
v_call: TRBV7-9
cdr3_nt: TGTGCCAGCAGCTTACGAGGGGTCCACGAGCAGTACTTC
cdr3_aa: CASSLRGVHEQYF

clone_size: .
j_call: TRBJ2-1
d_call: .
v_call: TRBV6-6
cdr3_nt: TGTGCCAGCAGTTACTCGATCGGGCAACACAATGAGCAGTTCTTC
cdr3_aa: CASSYSIGQHNEQFF

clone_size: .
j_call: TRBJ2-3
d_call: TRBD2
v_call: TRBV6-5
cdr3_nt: TGTGCCAGCAGGTCGCGGGGGGACAGCACAGATACGCAGTATTTT
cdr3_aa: CASRSRGDSTDTQYF

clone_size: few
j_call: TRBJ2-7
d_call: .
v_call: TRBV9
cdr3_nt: TGTGCCAGCAGCCCGGAGGGGTACGAGCAGTACTTC
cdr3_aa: CASSPEGYEQYF

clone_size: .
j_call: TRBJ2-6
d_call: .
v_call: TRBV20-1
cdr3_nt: TGCAGTGCTAGAGTCAAGGGGGCTGGGGCCAACGTCCTGACTTTC
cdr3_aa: CSARVKGAGANVLTF

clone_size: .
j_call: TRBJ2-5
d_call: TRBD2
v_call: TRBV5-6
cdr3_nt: TGTGCCAGCAGCTTGGTCGGGAGGGCCAAGGGGGAGACCCAGTACTTC
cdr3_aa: CASSLVGRAKGETQYF

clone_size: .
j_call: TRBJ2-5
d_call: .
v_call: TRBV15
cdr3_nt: TGTGCCACCAGCAGAGATCCGGGGGTCCACCAAGAGACCCAGTACTTC
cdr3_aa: CATSRDPGVHQETQYF